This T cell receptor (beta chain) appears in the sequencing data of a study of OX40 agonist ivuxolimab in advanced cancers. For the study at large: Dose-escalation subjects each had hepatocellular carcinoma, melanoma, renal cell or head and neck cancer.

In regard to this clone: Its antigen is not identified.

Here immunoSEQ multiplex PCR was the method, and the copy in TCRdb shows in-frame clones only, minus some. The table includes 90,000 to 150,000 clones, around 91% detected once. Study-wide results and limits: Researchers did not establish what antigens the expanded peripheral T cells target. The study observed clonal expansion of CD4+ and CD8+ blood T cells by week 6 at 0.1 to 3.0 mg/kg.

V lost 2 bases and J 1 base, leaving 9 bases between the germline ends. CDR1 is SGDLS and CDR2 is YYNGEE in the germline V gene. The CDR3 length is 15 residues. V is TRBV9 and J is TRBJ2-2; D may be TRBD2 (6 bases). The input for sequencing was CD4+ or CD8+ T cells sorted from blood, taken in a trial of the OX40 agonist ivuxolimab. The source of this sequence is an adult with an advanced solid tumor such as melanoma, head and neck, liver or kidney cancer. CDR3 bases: TGTGCCAGCAGCGTGATGGGAGGGAACACCGGGGAGCTGTTTTTT. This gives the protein CASSVMGGNTGELFF.